This T cell receptor beta chain is from a study of blood T cells in healthy people across ages. Each sample used at least 6 million PBMCs. There are a few counts of this clonotype. Then a second PCR, running roughly 6 to 12 cycles, was carried out with a sample-barcoded 5' primer and a J-beta primer mix. TCRdb re-called the 5' RACE reads through MiXCR, storing one row per CDR3 protein. Of fewer than 1,000,000 distinct CDR3 sequences detected, more than 40% appear once; the ten largest clones hold about a fifth. This sequence originates from a man in his fifties or sixties in good health. The sequencing input was blood.

The CDR3 protein is CASSQSGTAPYQPQHF. CDR3 DNA sequence: TGCGCCAGCAGCCAGTCCGGGACGGCACCTTATCAGCCCCAGCATTTT. This chain uses TRBV4-3 with TRBJ1-5; D is perhaps TRBD1 (5 bases). The CDR3 is made up of 16 amino acids. The V and J ends lost 3 bases and 5 bases respectively, with 17 bases between them. CDR1 and CDR2 (germline): LGHNA, YSLEER.